The rows below give T cell receptor beta chains drawn from one sample of a study of T cell repertoires in cytomegalovirus infection. TCRdb redid the calling of the reads with MiXCR, one entry per CDR3 protein. The data contain approximately 50,000 distinct CDR3 sequences, around a fifth of them singletons. These receptors lack a known antigen. The input for sequencing was CD8+ T cells from cultured PBMCs, taken from culture after CMV antigen stimulation. All receptors derive from a human donor in good health (CMV status not recorded). Some clones in this sample may be carry-over from other donors' samples. CDR3s include the opening cysteine and the closing phenylalanine or tryptophan. Each record gives: V gene, clone size, J gene, D gene, CDR3 protein, CDR3 DNA. D genes are given only for firm matches. Size values are once, few and many counts, or a class for expanded clones, and some rows have none.

TRBV23-1	NA	TRBJ1-3	NA	CASSQSRPGNTIYF	TGCGCCAGCAGTCAATCAAGACCGGGAAACACCATATATTTT
TRBV9	few	TRBJ2-3	TRBD1	CASSGRTGSSTDTQYF	TGTGCCAGCAGCGGACGGACAGGGTCGAGCACAGATACGCAGTATTTT
TRBV7-8	few	TRBJ1-2	NA	CASSLEDIYGYTF	TGTGCCAGCAGCTTAGAGGATATCTATGGCTACACCTTC
TRBV7-2	NA	TRBJ2-5	TRBD2	CASSFRLAVRETQYF	TGTGCCAGCAGCTTTCGACTAGCGGTTAGAGAGACCCAGTACTTC
TRBV30	few	TRBJ1-2	NA	CAWKGVDVRSYTF	TGTGCCTGGAAGGGGGTCGACGTTCGTAGCTACACCTTC
TRBV7-9	NA	TRBJ1-1	NA	CASSRTTEAFF	TGTGCCAGCAGCCGTACGACTGAAGCTTTCTTT
TRBV4-1	once	TRBJ1-5	NA	CASSQERDGPDQPQHF	TGTGCCAGCAGCCAAGAACGAGACGGGCCAGATCAGCCCCAGCATTTT
TRBV6-2/TRBV6-3	NA	TRBJ2-5	TRBD2	CASSPLAGGETQYF	TGTGCCAGCAGTCCACTAGCGGGGGGAGAGACCCAGTACTTC
TRBV6-1	few	TRBJ2-7	TRBD1	CASSPATGVGSYEQYF	TGTGCCAGCAGTCCCGCGACAGGGGTAGGGTCCTACGAGCAGTACTTC
TRBV11-2	NA	TRBJ1-2	TRBD1	CASSDLTGGNYGYTF	TGTGCCAGCAGTGACCTGACAGGGGGGAACTATGGCTACACCTTC
TRBV10-3	NA	TRBJ2-3	NA	CAISEGGGGKFSTDTQYF	TGTGCCATCAGTGAAGGAGGCGGGGGCAAATTTAGCACAGATACGCAGTATTTT
TRBV7-3	few	TRBJ1-3	NA	CASSMSGISSGNTIYF	TGTGCCAGCAGTATGTCAGGCATCTCCTCTGGAAACACCATATATTTT
TRBV6-5	medium-sized	TRBJ1-2	NA	CASSYSMGGYGYTF	TGTGCCAGCAGTTACTCGATGGGCGGCTATGGCTACACCTTC
TRBV5-6	NA	TRBJ2-1	NA	CASSLIGLEYGNEQFF	TGTGCCAGCAGCTTGATAGGGCTCGAATACGGCAATGAGCAGTTCTTC
TRBV7-2	NA	TRBJ1-1	TRBD1	CASSFNRGRTNTEAFF	TGTGCCAGCAGCTTCAACAGGGGAAGGACGAACACTGAAGCTTTCTTT
TRBV6-5	few	TRBJ2-5	NA	CASSYDGVTGKYQETQYF	TGTGCCAGCAGTTACGACGGTGTAACGGGCAAGTACCAAGAGACCCAGTACTTC
TRBV4-1	few	TRBJ2-3	TRBD1	CASSRLGRTGGGEGIADTQYF	TGCGCCAGCAGCCGTCTAGGCAGGACAGGCGGCGGCGAGGGCATAGCAGATACGCAGTATTTT